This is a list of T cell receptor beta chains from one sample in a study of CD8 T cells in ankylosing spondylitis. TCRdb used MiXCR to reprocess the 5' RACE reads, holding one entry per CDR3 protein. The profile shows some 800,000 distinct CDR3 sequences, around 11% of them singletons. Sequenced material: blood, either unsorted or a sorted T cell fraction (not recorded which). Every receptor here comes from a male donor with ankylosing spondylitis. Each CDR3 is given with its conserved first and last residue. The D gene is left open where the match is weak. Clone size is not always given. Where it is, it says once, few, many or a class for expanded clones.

cdr3_nt: TGTGCCAGCAGCCATAGAGGACTGGCGAACACTGAAGCTTTCTTT
cdr3_aa: CASSHRGLANTEAFF
v_call: TRBV6-2/TRBV6-3
j_call: TRBJ1-1
clone_size: .
d_call: .

cdr3_nt: TGCAGTGCGCCTCAGGGTTCTGGGGAGACCCAGTACTTC
cdr3_aa: CSAPQGSGETQYF
v_call: TRBV20-1
j_call: TRBJ2-5
clone_size: many
d_call: .

cdr3_nt: TGCAGTGCCGCTCCCGCGGTAGGTCAGCCCCAGCATTTT
cdr3_aa: CSAAPAVGQPQHF
v_call: TRBV20-1
j_call: TRBJ1-5
clone_size: .
d_call: .

cdr3_nt: TGTGCCAGCAGTTCCTCTGGTGGTACAACTAATGAAAAACTGTTTTTT
cdr3_aa: CASSSSGGTTNEKLFF
v_call: TRBV6-5
j_call: TRBJ1-4
clone_size: .
d_call: .

cdr3_nt: TGCAGTGCTGAGGGGACAGGGAGATACAATGAGCAGTTCTTC
cdr3_aa: CSAEGTGRYNEQFF
v_call: TRBV20-1
j_call: TRBJ2-1
clone_size: .
d_call: TRBD1

cdr3_nt: TGTGCCAGCAGCCCTAGGGACGTTGGAGAATACGAGCAGTACTTC
cdr3_aa: CASSPRDVGEYEQYF
v_call: TRBV7-6
j_call: TRBJ2-7
clone_size: .
d_call: .

cdr3_nt: TGTGCCAGCAGCTCTGACAGGGGACCCCAGCAGTACTTC
cdr3_aa: CASSSDRGPQQYF
v_call: TRBV5-6
j_call: TRBJ2-7
clone_size: few
d_call: TRBD1

cdr3_nt: TGTGCCAGCAGCCTCCGACAGTTTAATAATTCACCCCTCCACTTT
cdr3_aa: CASSLRQFNNSPLHF
v_call: TRBV7-2
j_call: TRBJ1-6
clone_size: .
d_call: .

cdr3_nt: TGCGCCAGCAGCCAAGGCCCATCTCACACCGGGGAGCTGTTTTTT
cdr3_aa: CASSQGPSHTGELFF
v_call: TRBV4-3
j_call: TRBJ2-2
clone_size: .
d_call: .

cdr3_nt: TGCAGTGCGGGGGGGGCGTACAATCAGCCCCAGCATTTT
cdr3_aa: CSAGGAYNQPQHF
v_call: TRBV20-1
j_call: TRBJ1-5
clone_size: .
d_call: .

cdr3_nt: TGCGCCAGCCGGCAGCCTAGTGGCAATGAGCAGTTCTTC
cdr3_aa: CASRQPSGNEQFF
v_call: TRBV10-2
j_call: TRBJ2-1
clone_size: many
d_call: .

cdr3_nt: TGCGCCAGCAGCTGGACAGGGGACAATGAGCAGTTCTTC
cdr3_aa: CASSWTGDNEQFF
v_call: TRBV5-1
j_call: TRBJ2-1
clone_size: many
d_call: TRBD1

cdr3_nt: TGCAGTGCCCCAGAGAGGGGCGGCGGTGAAAAACTGTTTTTT
cdr3_aa: CSAPERGGGEKLFF
v_call: TRBV20-1
j_call: TRBJ1-4
clone_size: few
d_call: .

cdr3_nt: TGTGCCAGCAGTTACTCTGTCCGACAGCCCCAGCATTTT
cdr3_aa: CASSYSVRQPQHF
v_call: TRBV6-2/TRBV6-3
j_call: TRBJ1-5
clone_size: few
d_call: .

cdr3_nt: TGTGCCAGCACTCTTTTGGAGGGGTTTACAGATACGCAGTATTTT
cdr3_aa: CASTLLEGFTDTQYF
v_call: TRBV6-2/TRBV6-3
j_call: TRBJ2-3
clone_size: .
d_call: .

cdr3_nt: TGCGCCAGCAAACAGGGGCAGTCCTACGAGCAGTACTTC
cdr3_aa: CASKQGQSYEQYF
v_call: TRBV5-1
j_call: TRBJ2-7
clone_size: .
d_call: TRBD1

cdr3_nt: TGTGCCAGCAGCGCCCTTGGGGGAGCAGAGGGTCAGCCCCAGCATTTT
cdr3_aa: CASSALGGAEGQPQHF
v_call: TRBV7-2
j_call: TRBJ1-5
clone_size: .
d_call: .

cdr3_nt: TGCGCCAGCAGCTTGGCCTTAGGGACGGTTGACGAGCAGTACTTC
cdr3_aa: CASSLALGTVDEQYF
v_call: TRBV5-1
j_call: TRBJ2-7
clone_size: .
d_call: .

cdr3_nt: TGTGCCAGCAGTAGGACAGGCGGCTACACCTTC
cdr3_aa: CASSRTGGYTF
v_call: TRBV7-2
j_call: TRBJ1-2
clone_size: many
d_call: TRBD1

cdr3_nt: TGTGCCAGCAGCTATCCCGGGACAGGGTCCTACGAGCAGTACTTC
cdr3_aa: CASSYPGTGSYEQYF
v_call: TRBV4-2
j_call: TRBJ2-7
clone_size: once
d_call: TRBD1

cdr3_nt: TGCAGTGCCCCGGTCGCGGCACTTATCACCTCCTACGAGCAGTACTTC
cdr3_aa: CSAPVAALITSYEQYF
v_call: TRBV20-1
j_call: TRBJ2-7
clone_size: many
d_call: .

cdr3_nt: TGCAGTGCTAGAGTTCTTCAGGGCCTCCCGGAGGCCTTC
cdr3_aa: CSARVLQGLPEAF
v_call: TRBV20-1
j_call: TRBJ1-2
clone_size: .
d_call: .

cdr3_nt: TGTGCCAGCAGCCGATCAACCATTGGGGGAACTGAAGCTTTCTTT
cdr3_aa: CASSRSTIGGTEAFF
v_call: TRBV6-4
j_call: TRBJ1-1
clone_size: few
d_call: .

cdr3_nt: TGTGCCAGCAGTACTACAGGGGACTACTATGGCTACACCTTC
cdr3_aa: CASSTTGDYYGYTF
v_call: TRBV28
j_call: TRBJ1-2
clone_size: many
d_call: TRBD1

cdr3_nt: TGCAGTGCTATACAGGGGGACGGGTATTCACCCCTCCACTTT
cdr3_aa: CSAIQGDGYSPLHF
v_call: TRBV20-1
j_call: TRBJ1-6
clone_size: .
d_call: TRBD1

cdr3_nt: TGTGCCATCAGCCTACGCAGCGGGGGGAAAAACAATGAGCAGTTCTTC
cdr3_aa: CAISLRSGGKNNEQFF
v_call: TRBV10-3
j_call: TRBJ2-1
clone_size: .
d_call: TRBD2

cdr3_nt: TGCAGCGCCCTTATTAACACTGAAGCTTTCTTT
cdr3_aa: CSALINTEAFF
v_call: TRBV29-1
j_call: TRBJ1-1
clone_size: few
d_call: .

cdr3_nt: TGTGCCAGCAGCTCCCCCGGGGGACTTGGGGGAAAACTGTTTTTT
cdr3_aa: CASSSPGGLGGKLFF
v_call: TRBV6-1
j_call: TRBJ1-4
clone_size: many
d_call: .

cdr3_nt: TGTGCCAGCAGCTCAGGGGTGGCTCAGCCCCAGCATTTT
cdr3_aa: CASSSGVAQPQHF
v_call: TRBV7-9
j_call: TRBJ1-5
clone_size: .
d_call: .

cdr3_nt: TGCAGTGCTAGATCGGGGGCCGACTACGAGCAGTACTTC
cdr3_aa: CSARSGADYEQYF
v_call: TRBV20-1
j_call: TRBJ2-7
clone_size: .
d_call: .

cdr3_nt: TGCGCCAGCAGCTTGGTGGGCAGAAACAACAATTCACCCCTCCACTTT
cdr3_aa: CASSLVGRNNNSPLHF
v_call: TRBV5-1
j_call: TRBJ1-6
clone_size: .
d_call: .

cdr3_nt: TGCAGTGCTAGTAGAGGAACCGGAGCCTCCTACGAGCAGTACTTC
cdr3_aa: CSASRGTGASYEQYF
v_call: TRBV20-1
j_call: TRBJ2-7
clone_size: once
d_call: .

cdr3_nt: TGCAGTGCGATGGCGGGCCGTTCGAACACTGAAGCTTTCTTT
cdr3_aa: CSAMAGRSNTEAFF
v_call: TRBV20-1
j_call: TRBJ1-1
clone_size: .
d_call: .

cdr3_nt: TGTGCCAGCAGTTTTCCGGGACAAGATTCACCCCTCCACTTT
cdr3_aa: CASSFPGQDSPLHF
v_call: TRBV6-2/TRBV6-3
j_call: TRBJ1-6
clone_size: many
d_call: .

cdr3_nt: TGTGCCATCAGTGGGCTAGCGGGAGTATCAACCGGGGAGCTGTTTTTT
cdr3_aa: CAISGLAGVSTGELFF
v_call: TRBV10-3
j_call: TRBJ2-2
clone_size: few
d_call: TRBD2

cdr3_nt: TGCAGTGCTAGAGCTCTAGCTGAGTCCTACAATGAGCAGTTCTTC
cdr3_aa: CSARALAESYNEQFF
v_call: TRBV20-1
j_call: TRBJ2-1
clone_size: many
d_call: .

cdr3_nt: TGCGCCAGCAGCTTTGGTCAGATCAATGAGCAGTTCTTC
cdr3_aa: CASSFGQINEQFF
v_call: TRBV5-1
j_call: TRBJ2-1
clone_size: .
d_call: .

cdr3_nt: TGTGCCAGCAGCTCCCCACACCTTGACAGGAGCTTTAATGAAAAACTGTTTTTT
cdr3_aa: CASSSPHLDRSFNEKLFF
v_call: TRBV11-2
j_call: TRBJ1-4
clone_size: few
d_call: .

cdr3_nt: TGCAGTGCTAGAGGGGGCGGGGAGGGCGAGCAGTACTTC
cdr3_aa: CSARGGGEGEQYF
v_call: TRBV20-1
j_call: TRBJ2-7
clone_size: many
d_call: TRBD2

cdr3_nt: TGTGCCAGCAGTCCCGAGGGGGGCACAGATACGCAGTATTTT
cdr3_aa: CASSPEGGTDTQYF
v_call: TRBV6-2/TRBV6-3
j_call: TRBJ2-3
clone_size: .
d_call: .

cdr3_nt: TGCAGTGCTAGAACGACAGGGGCGTTGAATCAGCCCCAGCATTTT
cdr3_aa: CSARTTGALNQPQHF
v_call: TRBV20-1
j_call: TRBJ1-5
clone_size: .
d_call: TRBD1

cdr3_nt: TGCAGTGCTAGCGACAGGGGCATTTCACCCCTCCACTTT
cdr3_aa: CSASDRGISPLHF
v_call: TRBV20-1
j_call: TRBJ1-6
clone_size: .
d_call: TRBD1